The entry that follows covers one T cell receptor beta chain sequence. As yet, its antigen is unknown. This sample is part of a study of OX40 agonist ivuxolimab in advanced cancers. Whole-study results and caveats: Clonal expansion was seen in CD4+ and CD8+ blood T cells by week 6 at 0.1 to 3.0 mg/kg.

The protocol was immunoSEQ multiplex PCR, while the TCRdb copy is restricted to in-frame clones and leaves out a portion. Among 45,000 to 50,000 clones, about nine tenths were seen once, and the ten largest hold about 50%. This CDR3 has 17 amino acids. V dropped 3 bases and J dropped 4 bases, with 19 bases sitting between them. Germline V CDR1 and CDR2: SGHVS, FNYEAQ. Here the sequenced sample was CD4+ or CD8+ T cells sorted from blood, taken in a trial of the OX40 agonist ivuxolimab. V is TRBV7-6 and J is TRBJ2-1, with D tentatively TRBD1 or TRBD2 (5 bases each). The sequence came from an adult with an advanced solid tumor such as melanoma, head and neck, liver or kidney cancer. The CDR3 DNA reads as TGTGCCAGCAGCTTGGCGACTGGGCCTTGGGGGTACAATGAGCAGTTCTTC. This encodes CASSLATGPWGYNEQFF. The full variable domain, its missing parts supplied by reference TRBV7-6 and TRBJ2-1, is GAGVSQSPRYKVTKRGQDVALRCDPISGHVSLYWYRQALGQGPEFLTYFNYEAQQDKSGLPNDRFSAERPEGSISTLTIQRTEQRDSAMYRCASSLATGPWGYNEQFFGPGTRLTVL.